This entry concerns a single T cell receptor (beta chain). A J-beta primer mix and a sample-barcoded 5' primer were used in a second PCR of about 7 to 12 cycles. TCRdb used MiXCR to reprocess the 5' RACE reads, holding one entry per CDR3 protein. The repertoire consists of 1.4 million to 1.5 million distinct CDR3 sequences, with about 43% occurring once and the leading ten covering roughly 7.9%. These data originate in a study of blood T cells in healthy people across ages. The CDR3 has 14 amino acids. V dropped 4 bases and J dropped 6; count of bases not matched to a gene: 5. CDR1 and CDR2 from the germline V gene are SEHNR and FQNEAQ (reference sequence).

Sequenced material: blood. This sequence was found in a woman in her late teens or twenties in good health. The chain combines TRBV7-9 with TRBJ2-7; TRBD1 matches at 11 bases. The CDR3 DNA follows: TGTGCCAGCAGCTGGGGACAGGGGGTGGGCGAGCAGTACTTC. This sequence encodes CASSWGQGVGEQYF.